What follows are 26 T cell receptor beta chains derived from one specimen sequenced in a study of monozygotic twins with inflammatory bowel disease. TCRdb re-called the 5' RACE reads and catalogs CDR3 proteins one per entry, DNA excluded. The sample features under 150,000 distinct CDR3 sequences, with approximately 2.5% in its top ten. The sequenced sample was blood. The receptors derive from a human donor with ulcerative colitis or Crohn's disease, or a healthy co-twin of an affected twin (not recorded which).

The V gene is TRBV5-1, the J gene TRBJ2-2; TCRdb proposes TRBD2, but this gene call is untestable without DNA. The CDR3 consists of 17 residues. In germline, CDR1 is SGHRS, CDR2 YFSETQ. The CDR3 here is CASSAGLAGGNTGELFF. The whole variable domain, filled in from reference TRBV5-1 and TRBJ2-2, reads KAGVTQTPRYLIKTRGQQVTLSCSPISGHRSVSWYQQTPGQGLQFLFEYFSETQRNKGNFPGRFSGRQFSNSRSEMNVSTLELGDSALYLCASSAGLAGGNTGELFFGEGSRLTVL.

This chain links TRBV28 with TRBJ1-5; TCRdb names TRBD1, which stays unverified in the absence of DNA. The CDR3 consists of 17 residues. Germline loops: CDR1 MDHEN, CDR2 SYDVKM. The CDR3 sequence: CASSLSPRQGPNQLQHF. The variable domain in full, completed from reference TRBV28 and TRBJ1-5, reads DVKVTQSSRYLVKRTGEKVFLECVQDMDHENMFWYRQDPGLGLRLIYFSYDVKMKEKGDIPEGYSVSREKKERFSLILESASTNQTSMYLCASSLSPRQGPNQLQHFGDGTRLSIL.

The gene calls are TRBV7-3 and TRBJ2-1; TCRdb returns TRBD2, unconfirmable since there is no DNA. The CDR3 runs to 16 residues. Germline loops: CDR1 SGHTA, CDR2 FQGTGA. The CDR3 protein is CASSPRTGLNVNEQFF.

CDR3 region: CSAGLGEYSPLHF. The chain joins TRBV20-1 to TRBJ1-6; TCRdb returns TRBD1, unconfirmable since there is no DNA. The CDR3 loop spans 13 amino acids. Germline loops: CDR1 DFQATT, CDR2 SNEGSKA (reference sequence).

The chain links TRBV20-1 to TRBJ1-6; without DNA, the TCRdb call of TRBD1 cannot be checked. The V gene's germline CDR1 is DFQATT and CDR2 SNEGSKA (reference sequence). This CDR3 comprises 18 residues. The CDR3 loop is CSARRQGFARSYNSPLHF.

This chain joins TRBV6-5 and TRBJ2-7; TCRdb returns TRBD1, unconfirmable since there is no DNA. This CDR3 spans 16 amino acids. Germline CDR1 reads MNHEY; CDR2 reads SVGAGI. This CDR3 reads CASSSYQGARRHEQYF.

The V and J genes are TRBV6-1 and TRBJ1-2; there is no DNA to check the TCRdb D call of TRBD1. The germline V gene has CDR1 MNHNS and CDR2 SASEGT. The CDR3 has 16 residues. CDR3 residues: CASSPRTGRSGYGYTF.

This chain links TRBV7-3 with TRBJ1-4; TCRdb calls TRBD1, which cannot be checked without DNA. Germline V gene data show CDR1 as SGHTA and CDR2 as FQGTGA. The CDR3 runs 16 residues. The CDR3 sequence is CASSTWDRESNEKLFF.

V is TRBV28 and J is TRBJ1-1. This CDR3 region has 16 residues. Germline CDR1 MDHEN, CDR2 SYDVKM. CDR3 loop: CASSSLRGLENTEAFF.

The chain couples TRBV20-1 to TRBJ2-1; TCRdb calls TRBD1, which cannot be checked without DNA. CDR1 and CDR2 from the germline V gene are DFQATT and SNEGSKA (reference sequence). The CDR3 consists of 17 residues. Here the CDR3 reads CSARDTQGVGRDNEQFF.

The J gene is TRBJ1-2, the V gene TRBV12-3 or TRBV12-4; TCRdb returns TRBD1, unconfirmable since there is no DNA. CDR3 length: 14 amino acids. The CDR3 protein is CASRGGQGNYGYTF.

The chain carries TRBV20-1 and TRBJ1-6; TCRdb outputs TRBD1, but without DNA this stays unchecked. In germline, CDR1 is DFQATT, CDR2 SNEGSKA (reference sequence). The CDR3 has 18 amino acids. The CDR3 loop is CSAGGGFNDNSYNSPLHF.

CDR3 residues: CASSYEGSIREKLFF. The V gene is TRBV6-5, the J gene TRBJ1-4; TCRdb names TRBD1, which stays unverified in the absence of DNA. CDR1 and CDR2 (germline): MNHEY, SVGAGI. The CDR3 spans 15 residues.

The rearrangement uses TRBV12-3 or TRBV12-4 and TRBJ2-5; the TRBD1 assignment by TCRdb is unverifiable without DNA. This CDR3 has 13 residues. The CDR3: CASSLNSPGTQYF.

The chain is built from TRBV27 and TRBJ2-7; the TCRdb call, TRBD1, lacks DNA for checking. This CDR3 has 13 amino acids. Germline loops: CDR1 MNHEY, CDR2 SMNVEV (reference sequence). The CDR3: CGSSLQGPYEQYF.

The rearrangement links TRBV7-9 to TRBJ1-2; TCRdb indicates TRBD1, and absent DNA this call remains unverified. Germline CDR1 reads SEHNR; CDR2 reads FQNEAQ (reference sequence). The CDR3 is 14 amino acids. CDR3 sequence reads: CASSLVIQGAGYTF.

The rearrangement links TRBV7-8 to TRBJ2-7. This CDR3 spans 14 amino acids. Germline V lookup: CDR1 SGHVS, CDR2 FQNEAQ. The CDR3 is CASSVTGGSYEQYF.

The genes are TRBV18 and TRBJ1-4; the D call from TCRdb, TRBD1, cannot be confirmed without DNA. The CDR3 contains 18 residues. Germline V CDR1 and CDR2: KGHSH, LQKENI. The CDR3 sequence is CASSPSPGQGTTNEKLFF.

The chain couples TRBV12-3 or TRBV12-4 to TRBJ2-2; TCRdb names TRBD1, which stays unverified in the absence of DNA. This CDR3 spans 15 amino acids. CDR3 loop: CASSLVGRDTGELFF.

This chain connects TRBV20-1 to TRBJ2-3; TCRdb indicates TRBD2, and absent DNA this call remains unverified. This CDR3 contains 17 residues. The germline gives CDR1 DFQATT, CDR2 SNEGSKA (reference sequence). The CDR3 is CSALLPRWSGYSDTQYF.

The gene calls are TRBV7-9 and TRBJ1-1. The CDR3 length is 12 residues. Germline CDR1 and CDR2: SEHNR and FQNEAQ (reference sequence). The CDR3 spells CASSLDNTEAFF.

This sequence joins TRBV20-1 and TRBJ2-2. Germline CDR1 is DFQATT and CDR2 is SNEGSKA (reference sequence). This CDR3 has 11 residues. CDR3 amino acids: CSARVSGELFF.

This sequence joins TRBV7-2 and TRBJ2-1; TCRdb proposes TRBD2, but this gene call is untestable without DNA. CDR3 length: 16 amino acids. In germline, CDR1 is SGHTA, CDR2 FQGNSA. CDR3 region: CASSSSSGSSYNEQFF.

The chain recombines TRBV5-4 with TRBJ2-7; lacking DNA, the TRBD1 call made by TCRdb goes unchecked. This CDR3 has 15 residues. Germline CDR1 SGHNT, CDR2 YYREEE (reference sequence). The CDR3 region is CASSLGGETPYEQYF.

The chain uses TRBV7-2 and TRBJ1-1; TCRdb selects TRBD1, and the lack of DNA leaves this call unchecked. The CDR3 consists of 14 residues. Germline V gives CDR1 SGHTA, CDR2 FQGNSA. CDR3: CASSQSGGEAEAFF.

V and J are TRBV24-1 and TRBJ2-1; TCRdb lists TRBD1, though no DNA is available to test this call. CDR1 KGHDR and CDR2 SFDVKD come from the germline V gene. CDR3 size: 15 residues. CDR3 residues: CATSRRGSAGDEQFF.